Reported below is one T cell receptor beta chain. The data derive from a study of blood T cell repertoires in COVID-19. The wider study: Both acute and convalescent COVID-19 samples were obtained from the United States, Italy and Spain.

Trimming removed 5 bases at V and 4 bases at J, with 21 bases between. This CDR3 has 17 amino acids. Germline assignment: CDR1 LNHDA and CDR2 SQIVND (reference sequence). Authors' processing steps: Reference gene primers were amplified, and this amplification served to estimate nucleated cell counts. Profiling relied on immunoSEQ multiplex PCR, and the TCRdb table lists in-frame clones only, not all of them. For V, J and clone size, that table is used; D and trimming come from the DNA. The table has about 98,000 clones, around nine tenths seen once. This sequence originates from a man aged 50 to 59 with acute or convalescent COVID-19. The V call is TRBV19, the J call TRBJ2-1, with D perhaps TRBD2 (6 bases). Input material: peripheral blood. DNA of the CDR3: TGTGCCAGTAGTGCCGAGGTAGGGAGGACGGTATACAATGAGCAGTTCTTC. Translated, it gives CASSAEVGRTVYNEQFF.